Each of the 28 T cell receptor beta chains below was sequenced from the same sample in a study of OX40 agonist ivuxolimab in advanced cancers. Clones were sequenced by immunoSEQ multiplex PCR, and TCRdb holds only the in-frame ones, with some missing. The table shows roughly 44,000 clones, with roughly 86% occurring only once. The sequencing here drew on CD4+ or CD8+ T cells sorted from blood, taken in a trial of the OX40 agonist ivuxolimab. All receptors derive from an adult with an advanced solid tumor such as melanoma, head and neck, liver or kidney cancer.

The chain joins TRBV7-9 to TRBJ1-5; 9 bases line up with TRBD1. The CDR3 is made up of 16 amino acids. Germline trimming cut 3 bases from V and 3 bases from J; bases unmatched to any gene: 6. Germline assignment: CDR1 SEHNR and CDR2 FQNEAQ (reference sequence). The CDR3 spells CASSLVGTGHNQPQHF. The CDR3 DNA reads as TGTGCCAGCAGCTTGGTAGGGACAGGGCACAATCAGCCCCAGCATTTT.

This chain connects TRBV5-6 to TRBJ1-2; D not resolved. Germline values: CDR1 SGHDT, CDR2 YYEEEE. Deletions cut 1 base from V and 0 bases from J, with 10 bases between. The CDR3 contains 15 residues. The CDR3 here is CASSLQGRTNYGYTF. The DNA of the CDR3 is TGTGCCAGCAGCTTGCAAGGCCGCACTAACTATGGCTACACCTTC.

The genes are TRBV7-9 and TRBJ2-5; D remains ambiguous. V was trimmed by 3 bases and J by 1 base, leaving 6 bases between them. This CDR3 is built from 13 residues. The germline CDR1 and CDR2 sequences are SEHNR and FQNEAQ (reference sequence). The CDR3 region has the DNA TGTGCCAGCAGCTTGGAAATCCAAGAGACCCAGTACTTC. Residues: CASSLEIQETQYF.

This chain links TRBV27 with TRBJ1-1, with D hard to call. V was cut by 4 bases and J by 1 base, with 7 bases left in between. The V gene's germline CDR1 is MNHEY and CDR2 SMNVEV (reference sequence). This CDR3 contains 13 residues. The CDR3 nucleotides read TGTGCCAGCAGTTACTCGGCGAACACTGAAGCTTTCTTT. Residues: CASSYSANTEAFF.

CDR3 loop: CASSYGVRSTDTQYF. CDR3 coding DNA: TGTGCCAGCAGTTACGGGGTCAGAAGCACAGATACGCAGTATTTT. This rearrangement joins TRBV6-5 to TRBJ2-3; D gene ambiguous. The germline gives CDR1 MNHEY, CDR2 SVGAGI. Trimming cost V 2 bases and J 0 bases, with 9 bases left between them. The CDR3 contains 15 residues.

V usage is TRBV7-6 and J usage is TRBJ2-7; D is undetermined. This CDR3 contains 13 residues. Trimming took off 5 bases at V and 2 bases at J, with 10 bases between the two ends. Looked up from germline, CDR1 is SGHVS and CDR2 is FNYEAQ. Written as DNA, the CDR3 is TGTGCCAGCAGCCCCCAACTCGCCTACGAGCAGTACTTC. Translating gives CASSPQLAYEQYF. Together with reference TRBV7-6 and TRBJ2-7, the CDR3 gives the full variable domain: GAGVSQSPRYKVTKRGQDVALRCDPISGHVSLYWYRQALGQGPEFLTYFNYEAQQDKSGLPNDRFSAERPEGSISTLTIQRTEQRDSAMYRCASSPQLAYEQYFGPGTRLTVT.

The chain couples TRBV11-2 to TRBJ1-2, with D uncertain. Trimming removed 2 bases from V and 8 bases from J, with 18 bases in between. Germline V gives CDR1 SGHAT, CDR2 FQNNGV. This CDR3 contains 15 residues. CDR3 in DNA: TGTGCCAGCAGCTTAACTTCGAGGCCTCCGGGCGGCTACACCTTC. It is translated as CASSLTSRPPGGYTF.

V is TRBV5-8 and J is TRBJ1-1; 10 bases line up with TRBD1. Germline V lookup: CDR1 SGHTS, CDR2 YDEGEE. The CDR3 has 15 amino acids. The V segment lost 5 bases and the J segment 1 base; nucleotides outside the gene matches: 5. The CDR3: CASRHWTGGNTEAFF. The CDR3 DNA reads TGTGCCAGCAGACATTGGACAGGGGGGAACACTGAAGCTTTCTTT.

CDR3 nucleotides: TGTGCCAGCAGCTCGACAGGGGGAACTTACACTGAAGCTTTCTTT. Translation gives CASSSTGGTYTEAFF. The chain is built from TRBV7-3 and TRBJ1-1; 9 bases match TRBD1. CDR1 is SGHTA, CDR2 FQGTGA, per germline. The CDR3 has 15 amino acids. The V gene end was trimmed by 4 bases and the J gene end by 3 bases; junction bases not matched to a gene: 6.

The V and J genes are TRBV28 and TRBJ1-2; 7 nucleotides line up with TRBD1. J was trimmed by 6 bases and V by 5 bases; bases with no gene match: 9. The CDR3 runs to 14 residues. Germline loops: CDR1 MDHEN, CDR2 SYDVKM. The DNA of the CDR3 is TGTGCCAGCAGTCCCGACAGGGAAATTGATGGCTACACCTTC. This codes for CASSPDREIDGYTF.

The V and J genes are TRBV19 and TRBJ2-2; no clear D. The CDR3 contains 12 residues. Germline V gene sequence: CDR1 LNHDA, CDR2 SQIVND (reference sequence). The ends were cut back, 7 bases at V and 3 bases at J, with 6 bases in the middle. The CDR3 nucleotides read TGTGCCAGTATCAAAGACACCGGGGAGCTGTTTTTT. Translated, it gives CASIKDTGELFF.

The chain uses TRBV28 and TRBJ2-5; TRBD1 or TRBD2 may be the D gene (5 bases each). The ends were cut back, 5 bases at V and 5 bases at J, with 15 bases in the middle. Germline assignment: CDR1 MDHEN and CDR2 SYDVKM. The CDR3 contains 14 residues. CDR3 bases: TGTGCCAGCAGTACCCTCGGGGCCTCCGAGACCCAGTACTTC. Translating it yields CASSTLGASETQYF.

This clone was counted a single time. The chain employs TRBV6-6 and TRBJ2-2; weak D call: TRBD1 (6 bases). CDR1 is MNHNY, CDR2 SVGAGI, per germline (reference sequence). The germline V and J ends were trimmed by 7 bases and 1 base, with 10 bases remaining between them. The CDR3 runs to 14 residues. CDR3 protein: CASNPGENTGELFF. The CDR3 DNA reads as TGTGCCAGCAACCCAGGGGAGAACACCGGGGAGCTGTTTTTT.

The rearrangement links TRBV18 to TRBJ2-7, with a possible D match to TRBD1 (6 bases). The germline V gene has CDR1 KGHSH and CDR2 LQKENI. Trimming took off 3 bases at V and 2 bases at J, with 11 bases between the two ends. There are 14 residues in the CDR3. CDR3: CASSPPDSTYEQYF. In DNA, the CDR3 is TGTGCCAGCTCACCCCCGGACAGTACCTACGAGCAGTACTTC.

V usage is TRBV9 and J usage is TRBJ2-7, with 11 bases aligning to TRBD1. The CDR3 consists of 14 residues. Germline loops: CDR1 SGDLS, CDR2 YYNGEE. J gave up 7 bases and V 4 bases, and 7 bases lay outside the gene matches. The DNA for the CDR3 is TGTGCCAGCAGCCCCACCGGGACAGGGGGTGAGCAGTACTTC. Amino acid sequence: CASSPTGTGGEQYF.

This chain joins TRBV5-6 and TRBJ2-7; D assignment may be TRBD1 or TRBD2 (5 bases each). CDR3 length: 13 amino acids. Trimming took off 3 bases at V and 1 base at J, with 8 bases between the two ends. Looked up from germline, CDR1 is SGHDT and CDR2 is YYEEEE. DNA for the CDR3: TGTGCCAGCAGCTGGGACGCATCCTACGAGCAGTACTTC. It codes for CASSWDASYEQYF. The full variable domain, rest sourced from reference TRBV5-6 and TRBJ2-7, is DAGVTQSPTHLIKTRGQQVTLRCSPKSGHDTVSWYQQALGQGPQFIFQYYEEEERQRGNFPDRFSGHQFPNYSSELNVNALLLGDSALYLCASSWDASYEQYFGPGTRLTVT.

The gene calls are TRBV13 and TRBJ1-2, with 7 bases matching TRBD1. J gave up 8 bases and V 7 bases, and 16 bases lay outside the gene matches. Germline loops: CDR1 PRHDT, CDR2 FYEKMQ (reference sequence). CDR3 length: 15 residues. The CDR3 coding sequence is TGTGCCAGCACCCTCCTCGACAGGGTGGATTCGGGCTACACCTTC. The encoded protein is CASTLLDRVDSGYTF.

The genes are TRBV19 and TRBJ2-6; D ambiguous. The V gene lost 0 bases and the J gene lost 1 base, with 4 bases spanning the gap. This CDR3 region has 15 residues. Germline loops: CDR1 LNHDA, CDR2 SQIVND (reference sequence). The CDR3 region is CASSIEGSGANVLTF. CDR3 sequence (DNA): TGTGCCAGTAGTATAGAAGGATCTGGGGCCAACGTCCTGACTTTC.

This CDR3 is CASSYQGPPMDEQYF. The CDR3 bases are TGTGCCAGCAGTTACCAGGGACCGCCGATGGACGAGCAGTACTTC. The rearrangement links TRBV6-5 to TRBJ2-7; D is perhaps TRBD1 or TRBD2 (5 bases each). The CDR3 contains 15 residues. V shed 2 bases and J shed 5 bases, with 16 bases lying between them. Germline assignment: CDR1 MNHEY and CDR2 SVGAGI.

V usage is TRBV9 and J usage is TRBJ2-1; 7 bases align to TRBD2. V shed 6 bases and J 8 bases; nucleotides not matched to a gene: 17. The CDR3 totals 16 residues. Germline V gene data show CDR1 as SGDLS and CDR2 as YYNGEE. As DNA, the CDR3 is TGTGCCAGCACCCCGGGAGGTGGGGGGGATCTAGATGAGCAGTTCTTC. Translating it yields CASTPGGGGDLDEQFF.

The chain uses TRBV19 and TRBJ1-2; D might be TRBD1 (5 bases). The germline V and J ends were trimmed by 3 bases and 6 bases, with 17 bases remaining between them. Germline CDR1 and CDR2: LNHDA and SQIVND (reference sequence). This CDR3 contains 15 residues. The CDR3: CASSMPGGSIHGYTF. CDR3 DNA sequence: TGTGCCAGTAGTATGCCCGGGGGGTCGATACATGGCTACACCTTC.

The gene calls are TRBV4-1 and TRBJ2-7; 11 nucleotides align to TRBD2. J lost 2 bases, V lost 0 bases, and 0 bases had no gene match. CDR1 is MGHRA and CDR2 is YSYEKL in the germline V gene. This CDR3 spans 15 amino acids. Written as DNA, the CDR3 is TGCGCCAGCAGCCAAGAACTAGCGGGGGCCTACGAGCAGTACTTC. It is translated as CASSQELAGAYEQYF.

The chain couples TRBV4-1 to TRBJ2-3, with 8 bases fitting TRBD1. From germline, CDR1 is MGHRA and CDR2 YSYEKL. V was pared by 0 bases and J by 3 bases, with 5 bases of the junction left unmatched. This CDR3 has 16 residues. This CDR3 reads CASSQEITGGTDTQYF. CDR3 bases: TGCGCCAGCAGCCAAGAGATAACAGGGGGGACAGATACGCAGTATTTT.

V usage is TRBV6-5 and J usage is TRBJ1-1, with 8 bases matching TRBD1. V was clipped by 5 bases and J by 3 bases; unmatched bases: 5. The CDR3 loop spans 14 amino acids. Germline values: CDR1 MNHEY, CDR2 SVGAGI. The CDR3: CASSRTGGYTEAFF. CDR3 nucleotide sequence: TGTGCCAGCAGTCGTACAGGGGGGTACACTGAAGCTTTCTTT.

V is TRBV9 and J is TRBJ2-5; TRBD2 is a possible D gene (5 bases). Germline CDR1 is SGDLS and CDR2 is YYNGEE. This CDR3 contains 13 residues. V shed 3 bases and J shed 5 bases, with 11 bases lying between them. The CDR3 DNA is TGTGCCAGCAGCGGTTCGGGGTGGGAGACCCAGTACTTC. It translates to CASSGSGWETQYF.

The V gene is TRBV5-1, the J gene TRBJ2-6, with D perhaps matching TRBD1 (6 bases). The germline V gene encodes CDR1 SGHRS and CDR2 YFSETQ. The CDR3 is 15 amino acids. V shed 3 bases and J shed 4 bases, with 11 bases lying between them. The CDR3 nucleotides are TGCGCCAGCAGCTCGACAGGTTCCGGGGCCAACGTCCTGACTTTC. It yields the protein CASSSTGSGANVLTF.

The chain links TRBV5-1 to TRBJ2-3; D unresolved. This CDR3 has 15 residues. In germline, CDR1 is SGHRS, CDR2 YFSETQ. The V gene lost 1 base and the J gene lost 1 base, with 10 bases spanning the gap. For the CDR3, the DNA is TGCGCCAGCAGCTTGCGGAGTCTGGGCACAGATACGCAGTATTTT. This gives the protein CASSLRSLGTDTQYF.

The chain's CDR3 is CATLLGGGNEQFF. In DNA form, the CDR3 reads TGTGCCACCCTACTAGGTGGGGGCAATGAGCAGTTCTTC. The chain has TRBV2 and TRBJ2-1; either TRBD1 or TRBD2 may fit D (5 bases each). The germline V gene encodes CDR1 SNHLY and CDR2 FYNNEI. This CDR3 is built from 13 residues. Trimming pared 10 bases from V and 6 bases from J, leaving 16 bases between.